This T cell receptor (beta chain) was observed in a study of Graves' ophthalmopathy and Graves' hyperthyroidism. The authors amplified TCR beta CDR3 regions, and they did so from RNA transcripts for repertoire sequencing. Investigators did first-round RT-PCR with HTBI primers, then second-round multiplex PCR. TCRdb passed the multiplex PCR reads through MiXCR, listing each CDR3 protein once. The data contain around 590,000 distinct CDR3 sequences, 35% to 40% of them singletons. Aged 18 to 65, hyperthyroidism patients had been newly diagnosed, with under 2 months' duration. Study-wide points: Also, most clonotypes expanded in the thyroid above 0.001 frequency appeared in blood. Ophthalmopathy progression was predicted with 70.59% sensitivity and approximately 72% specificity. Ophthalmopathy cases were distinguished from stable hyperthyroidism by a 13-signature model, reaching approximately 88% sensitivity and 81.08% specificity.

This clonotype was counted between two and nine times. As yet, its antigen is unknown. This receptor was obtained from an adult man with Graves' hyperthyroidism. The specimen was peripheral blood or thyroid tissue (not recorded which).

The CDR3 here is CASSQGPLAELQETQYF. CDR3 DNA: TGTGCCAGCAGCCAAGGCCCCCTAGCGGAGCTCCAAGAGACCCAGTACTTC. The chain carries TRBV4-2 and TRBJ2-5, with 7 bases that match TRBD2. The V segment lost 1 base and the J segment 1 base; nucleotides outside the gene matches: 9. This CDR3 has 17 residues. The V gene's germline CDR1 is LGHNA and CDR2 YNFKEQ.